This T cell receptor (beta chain) was found in a study of graft-versus-host responses after intestinal transplantation (TCRdb year 2021). Broadly, across the study: Recipients received multivisceral, liver-intestinal, or isolated intestinal transplants. Rather than going through the commercial service, samples from a few later patients were sequenced in-house on an Illumina MiSeq and processed with MiXCR. Of the roughly 25 intestinal transplant recipients enrolled in the cohort, one of whom was a retransplant, 3 patients without pretransplant specimens were excluded. Alloreactive clones were identified by sequencing pre-transplant mixed lymphocyte reaction products and comparing them with unstimulated pre-transplant donor and recipient T cells. After intestinal transplantation, graft-versus-host and host-versus-graft alloreactive T cell clones were followed in the graft, circulation and bone marrow using bulk TCR-beta CDR3 sequencing. All recipients received anti-thymocyte globulin induction followed by maintenance tacrolimus and steroids for approximately 3 years. Donor T cell macrochimerism was defined as a peak of at least 4% donor T cells among recipient peripheral blood mononuclear cells.

Via the germline V gene, CDR1 is SQVTM and CDR2 ANQGSEA. V and J lose 4 bases and 3 bases, and a span of 10 bases separates them. The CDR3 measures 12 amino acids from cysteine to phenylalanine. Only the CDR3 part of the read is kept: 36 bases, read in frame from the first base. On this clone: Its target antigen remains unknown. No base qualities exist here, and no much larger clone lies one base off it.

General findings and caveats noted by the study authors: Conclusions were limited by the relatively low number and heterogeneity of intestinal transplant patients. GvH clones were detected in recipient bone marrow, and some of these GvH clones were observed earlier in ileal mucosa or blood, consistent with an intestinal mucosal origin. Early after transplant, peak levels of circulating GvH clones were associated with declines in HvG clones. In the allografts of patients with donor T cell macrochimerism, GvH to HvG T cell clonal ratios were high.

The library relied on the immunoSEQ multiplex PCR assay. For most patients, genomic DNA was isolated with the Qiagen DNeasy Blood and Tissue Kit and shipped frozen to Adaptive Biotechnologies for TCR sequencing. High-throughput TCR-beta CDR3 sequencing of genomic DNA from most patients was performed by Adaptive Biotechnologies. On the study's bioinformatics: TCR sequencing data were retrieved from Adaptive's ImmunoSEQ software for 15 to 20 patients, whereas a few other patients were processed with MiXCR and VDJtools. To correct CD4 versus CD8 sorting errors, any sequence found in both subsets at a frequency ratio below 5:1 was removed. CDR3 nucleotide sequences shared by donor and recipient were removed because the origin of these sequences could not be assigned. Alloreactive clones required at least 2-fold expansion over unstimulated cells and minimum CFSE-low frequency of 0.002% (template counts) or 0.001% (read counts). A clone was considered mappable if detected in the sequenced pre-transplant spleen, lymph node, or MLR CFSE-low populations of the donor or recipient. Cumulative frequency of alloreactive clones was calculated as a percentage of all sequences weighted by copy number. Entries here come from immuneACCESS through TCRdb and include only in-frame sequences with V and J called. Some clones fail to appear in such tables; in the studies checked, an unresolved V gene covers under half of the shortfall, and the cause of the remainder is unknown. V and J calls and clone size are as listed in that table; D and trimming were resolved from the DNA. The sample table holds around 97,000 clones, of which around nine tenths were seen once. Around 5.8% of the sample lies in the top ten.

Taken with the paper, the label for time point translates to: cells obtained before transplantation from donor or recipient. CD3+CD4+ and CD3+CD8+ populations were FACS-sorted from unstimulated pre-transplant donor and recipient cells taken from spleen or lymph nodes. Sequenced material: unstimulated CD8+ T cells sorted from spleen or lymph node cells, taken before intestinal transplant. This TCR derives from a human donor who received an intestinal transplant. Recombination connected TRBV29-1 to TRBJ2-7; no confident D gene assignment can be made. The sequenced DNA is TGCAGCGTTGTGGCCTCTCGCTACGAGCAGTACTTC. This sequence encodes CSVVASRYEQYF.